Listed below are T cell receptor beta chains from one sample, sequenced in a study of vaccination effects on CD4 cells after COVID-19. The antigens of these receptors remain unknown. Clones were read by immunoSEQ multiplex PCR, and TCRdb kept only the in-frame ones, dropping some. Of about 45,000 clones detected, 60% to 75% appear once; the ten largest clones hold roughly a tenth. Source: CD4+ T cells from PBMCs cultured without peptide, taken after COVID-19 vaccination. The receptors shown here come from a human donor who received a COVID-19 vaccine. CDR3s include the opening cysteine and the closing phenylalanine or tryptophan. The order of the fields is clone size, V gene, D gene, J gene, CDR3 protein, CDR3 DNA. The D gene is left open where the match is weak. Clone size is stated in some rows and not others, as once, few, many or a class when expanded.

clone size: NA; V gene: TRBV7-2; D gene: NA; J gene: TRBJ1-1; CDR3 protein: CASSLSGTNTEAFF; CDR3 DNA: TGTGCCAGCAGCTTATCAGGGACGAACACTGAAGCTTTCTTT
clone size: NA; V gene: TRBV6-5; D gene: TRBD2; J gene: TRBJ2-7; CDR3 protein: CASRGTSGVGEQYF; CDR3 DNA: TGTGCCAGCAGGGGAACTAGCGGGGTTGGGGAGCAGTACTTC
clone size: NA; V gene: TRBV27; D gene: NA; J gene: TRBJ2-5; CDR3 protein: CASSPWGQKETQYF; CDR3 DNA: TGTGCCAGCAGTCCCTGGGGGCAGAAAGAGACCCAGTACTTC
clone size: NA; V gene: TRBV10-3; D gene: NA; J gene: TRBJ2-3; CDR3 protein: CAISEQGTQYF; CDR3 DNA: TGTGCCATCAGTGAGCAGGGTACGCAGTATTTT
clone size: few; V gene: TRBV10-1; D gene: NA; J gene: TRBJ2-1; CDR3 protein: CASSSPSLNEQFF; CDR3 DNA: TGCGCCAGCAGTTCGCCTAGTCTCAATGAGCAGTTCTTC
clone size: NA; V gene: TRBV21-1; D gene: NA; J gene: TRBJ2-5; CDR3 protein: CASNDIAGETQYF; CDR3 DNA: TGTGCCAGCAATGATATAGCGGGTGAGACCCAGTACTTC
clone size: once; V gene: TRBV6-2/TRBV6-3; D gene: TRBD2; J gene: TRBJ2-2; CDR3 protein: CASSLTSGNTGELFF; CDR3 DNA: TGTGCCAGCAGTTTGACTAGCGGGAACACCGGGGAGCTGTTTTTT
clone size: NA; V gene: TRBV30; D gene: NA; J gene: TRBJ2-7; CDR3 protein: CAWSVSVWGSEQYF; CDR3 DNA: TGTGCCTGGAGTGTATCTGTGTGGGGCTCCGAGCAGTACTTC
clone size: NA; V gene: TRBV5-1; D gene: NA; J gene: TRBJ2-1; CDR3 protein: CASNLQDNEQFF; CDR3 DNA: TGCGCCAGCAACCTACAGGACAATGAGCAGTTCTTC
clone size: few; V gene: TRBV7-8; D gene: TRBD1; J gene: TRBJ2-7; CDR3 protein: CASLGRGTGSTTWQYF; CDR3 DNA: TGTGCCAGCTTGGGCAGGGGGACAGGGTCTACTACTTGGCAGTACTTC
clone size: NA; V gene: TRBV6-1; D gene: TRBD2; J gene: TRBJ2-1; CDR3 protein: CASSEYTSGRYNEQFF; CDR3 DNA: TGTGCCAGCAGTGAATATACTAGCGGAAGATACAATGAGCAGTTCTTC
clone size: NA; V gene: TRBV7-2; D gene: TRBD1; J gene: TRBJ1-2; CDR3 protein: CASSFGPGQGGYTF; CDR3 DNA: TGTGCCAGCAGCTTTGGACCGGGACAGGGAGGCTACACCTTC
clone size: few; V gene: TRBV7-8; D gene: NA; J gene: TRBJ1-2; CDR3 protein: CASSITLVEGYTF; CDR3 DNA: TGTGCCAGCAGCATAACCCTGGTGGAAGGCTACACCTTC
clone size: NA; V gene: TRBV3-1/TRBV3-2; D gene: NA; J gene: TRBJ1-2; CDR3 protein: CASSQLKGLGYTF; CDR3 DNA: TGTGCCAGCAGCCAATTAAAGGGTTTGGGCTACACCTTC
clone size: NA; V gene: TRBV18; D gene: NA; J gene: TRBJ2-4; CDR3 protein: CASSPGRDIQYF; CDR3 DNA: TGTGCCAGCTCACCAGGTAGAGACATTCAGTACTTC
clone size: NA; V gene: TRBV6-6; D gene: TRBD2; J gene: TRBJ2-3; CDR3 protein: CASRTSGSPTDTQYF; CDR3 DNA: TGTGCCAGCAGGACTAGCGGGAGCCCCACAGATACGCAGTATTTT
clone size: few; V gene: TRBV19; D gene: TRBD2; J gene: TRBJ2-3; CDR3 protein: CASSISLAGGGDTQYF; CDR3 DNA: TGTGCCAGTAGTATATCCTTAGCGGGAGGGGGAGATACGCAGTATTTT
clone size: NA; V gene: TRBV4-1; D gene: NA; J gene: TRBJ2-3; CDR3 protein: CASSQPGRLRTDTQYF; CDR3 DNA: TGCGCCAGCAGCCAACCAGGACGCTTACGGACGGATACGCAGTATTTT
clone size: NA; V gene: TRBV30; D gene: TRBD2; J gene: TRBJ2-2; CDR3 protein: CAWNPGGGVAGELFF; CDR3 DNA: TGTGCCTGGAACCCCGGGGGAGGGGTTGCCGGGGAGCTGTTTTTT
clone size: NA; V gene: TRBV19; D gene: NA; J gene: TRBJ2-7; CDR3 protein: CASAPGTGTYEQYF; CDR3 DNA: TGTGCCAGCGCTCCCGGGACGGGGACTTACGAGCAGTACTTC
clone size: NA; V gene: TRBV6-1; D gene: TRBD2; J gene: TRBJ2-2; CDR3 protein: CASSEQAGDPGELFF; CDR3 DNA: TGTGCCAGCAGTGAACAGGCGGGGGATCCCGGGGAGCTGTTTTTT
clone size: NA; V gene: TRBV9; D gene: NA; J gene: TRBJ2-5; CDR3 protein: CASSVGLGVVRRGAETQYF; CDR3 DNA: TGTGCCAGCAGCGTAGGGTTGGGCGTGGTCAGGCGCGGCGCGGAGACCCAGTACTTC
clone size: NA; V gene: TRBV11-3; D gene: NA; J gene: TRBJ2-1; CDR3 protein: CASSLDQGGSSSYNEQFF; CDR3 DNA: TGTGCCAGCAGCTTAGATCAAGGGGGTTCTAGCTCCTACAATGAGCAGTTCTTC
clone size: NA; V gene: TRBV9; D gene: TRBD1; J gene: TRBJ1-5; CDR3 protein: CASSVDGGGSQPQHF; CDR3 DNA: TGTGCCAGCAGCGTAGATGGAGGGGGCAGTCAGCCCCAGCATTTT
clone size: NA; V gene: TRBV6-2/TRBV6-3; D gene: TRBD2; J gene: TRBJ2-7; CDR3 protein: CASSYNTGGWEQYF; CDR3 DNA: TGTGCCAGCAGTTACAACACGGGAGGGTGGGAGCAGTACTTC
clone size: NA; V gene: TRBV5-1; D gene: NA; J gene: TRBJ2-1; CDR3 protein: CASSFQQGSGEQFF; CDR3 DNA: TGCGCCAGCAGCTTTCAACAGGGTTCCGGTGAGCAGTTCTTC
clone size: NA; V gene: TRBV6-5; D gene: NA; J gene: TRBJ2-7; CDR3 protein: CASNPGLSLFYEQYF; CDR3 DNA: TGTGCCAGCAACCCGGGACTCTCTCTTTTCTACGAGCAGTACTTC
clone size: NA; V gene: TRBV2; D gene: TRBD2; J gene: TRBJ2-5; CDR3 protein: CATQQSGLAGVVETQYF; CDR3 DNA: TGTGCCACCCAGCAGAGTGGTCTAGCGGGAGTGGTGGAGACCCAGTACTTC
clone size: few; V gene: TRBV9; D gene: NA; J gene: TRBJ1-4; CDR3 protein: CASSRHTNEKLFF; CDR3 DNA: TGTGCCAGCAGTAGACACACCAATGAAAAACTGTTTTTT
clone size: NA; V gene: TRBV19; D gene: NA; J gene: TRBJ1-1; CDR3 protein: CASTPTGGGNTEAFF; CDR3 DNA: TGTGCCAGTACCCCTACCGGTGGGGGGAACACTGAAGCTTTCTTT
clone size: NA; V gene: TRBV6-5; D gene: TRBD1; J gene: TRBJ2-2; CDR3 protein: CASVQQGLGTGELFF; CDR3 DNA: TGTGCCAGCGTACAACAGGGGTTGGGCACCGGGGAGCTGTTTTTT
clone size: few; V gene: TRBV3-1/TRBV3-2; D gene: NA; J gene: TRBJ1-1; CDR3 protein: CASSHRGTEAFF; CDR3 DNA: TGTGCCAGCAGCCACAGGGGCACTGAAGCTTTCTTT
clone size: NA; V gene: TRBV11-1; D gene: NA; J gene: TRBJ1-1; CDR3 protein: CASSFHVSGAEAFF; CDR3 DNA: TGTGCCAGCAGCTTTCATGTTTCGGGGGCTGAAGCTTTCTTT
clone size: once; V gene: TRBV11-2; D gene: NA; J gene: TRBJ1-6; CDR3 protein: CASSLVTGSLPLHF; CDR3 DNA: TGTGCCAGCAGCTTAGTAACGGGCAGTTTACCCCTCCACTTT
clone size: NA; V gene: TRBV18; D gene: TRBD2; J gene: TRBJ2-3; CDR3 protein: CASSLGLANPSGNTQYF; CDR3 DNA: TGTGCCAGCTCACTCGGACTAGCTAATCCCTCGGGAAATACGCAGTATTTT
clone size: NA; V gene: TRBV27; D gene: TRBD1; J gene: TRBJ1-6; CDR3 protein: CASGAGGSSYNSPLHF; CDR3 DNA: TGTGCCTCGGGCGCAGGGGGGAGCTCCTATAATTCACCCCTCCACTTT
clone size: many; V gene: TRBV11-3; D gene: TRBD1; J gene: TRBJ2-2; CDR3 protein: CASSLDQGGTGAPGELFF; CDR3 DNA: TGTGCCAGCAGCTTAGATCAAGGCGGGACAGGGGCCCCCGGGGAGCTGTTTTTT
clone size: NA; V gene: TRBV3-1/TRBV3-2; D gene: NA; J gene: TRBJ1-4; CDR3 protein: CASSVAGVREKLFF; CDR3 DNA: TGTGCCAGCTCTGTGGCCGGGGTAAGAGAAAAACTGTTTTTT
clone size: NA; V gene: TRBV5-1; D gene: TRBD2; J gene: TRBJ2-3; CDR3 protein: CASSLVPAGGTDTQYF; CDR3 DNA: TGCGCCAGCAGCTTGGTCCCAGCGGGAGGGACGGATACGCAGTATTTT
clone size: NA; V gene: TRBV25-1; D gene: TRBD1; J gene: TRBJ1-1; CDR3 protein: CASSEVGQGWEVTEAFF; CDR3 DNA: TGTGCCAGCAGTGAAGTCGGACAGGGTTGGGAAGTCACTGAAGCTTTCTTT
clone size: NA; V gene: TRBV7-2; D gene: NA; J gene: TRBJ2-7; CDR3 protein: CASSLRQTYEQYF; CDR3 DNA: TGTGCCAGCAGCTTACGACAGACCTACGAGCAGTACTTC
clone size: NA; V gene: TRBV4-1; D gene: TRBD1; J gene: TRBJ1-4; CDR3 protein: CASSRGGLVGGPNEKLFF; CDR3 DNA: TGCGCCAGCAGCCGGGGGGGGTTGGTAGGGGGCCCTAATGAAAAACTGTTTTTT
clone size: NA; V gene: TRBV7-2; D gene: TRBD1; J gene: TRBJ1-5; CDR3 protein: CASSSGQHQPQHF; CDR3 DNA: TGTGCCAGCAGCTCGGGACAGCATCAGCCCCAGCATTTT
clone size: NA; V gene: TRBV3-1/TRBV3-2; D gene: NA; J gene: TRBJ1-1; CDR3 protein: CASSQGRAEAFF; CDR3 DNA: TGTGCCAGCAGCCAGGGCCGCGCTGAAGCTTTCTTT
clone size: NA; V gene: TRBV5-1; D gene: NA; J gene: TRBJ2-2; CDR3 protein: CASSLPLAEIGELFF; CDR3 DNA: TGCGCCAGCAGCTTACCGCTAGCCGAGATCGGGGAGCTGTTTTTT
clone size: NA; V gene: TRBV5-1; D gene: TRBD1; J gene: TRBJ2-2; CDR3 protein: CASSVDREAGELFF; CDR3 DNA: TGCGCCAGCAGCGTGGACAGGGAGGCCGGGGAGCTGTTTTTT
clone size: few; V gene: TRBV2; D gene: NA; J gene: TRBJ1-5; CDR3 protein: CASGRDRGDNQPQHF; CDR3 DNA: TGTGCCAGCGGTAGGGACCGGGGGGACAATCAGCCCCAGCATTTT
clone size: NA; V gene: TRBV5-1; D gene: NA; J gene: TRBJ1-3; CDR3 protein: CASSLDGWSLENTIYF; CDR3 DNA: TGCGCCAGCAGCTTGGATGGTTGGTCCCTCGAGAACACCATATATTTT